This TCR beta chain was captured by sequencing in a study of blood T cell repertoires in COVID-19. Study-wide background: Samples representing acute and convalescent COVID-19 were sourced from the United States, Italy and Spain. T cells, B-cell-depleted T cells, or PBMCs provided the cDNA or gDNA that served as material.

In the study's own analysis: Estimation of nucleated cell counts was performed using reference gene primer amplification. The table came from immunoSEQ multiplex PCR; TCRdb's copy has only in-frame clones and leaves some out. V, J and clone size are taken as reported in that table, and D and trimming were inferred from the DNA itself. The sample records about 180,000 clones, 75% to 90% being singletons. This CDR3 comprises 18 residues. CDR1 SGHNT and CDR2 YYREEE come from the germline V gene (reference sequence). The ends lost 0 bases at V and 0 bases at J; junction bases unmatched: 4. The origin of this receptor is a human donor with active or convalescent COVID-19. The donor label of this sample is uncertain. The sample comprised peripheral blood. The chain links TRBV5-4 to TRBJ2-4, with 12 positions matching TRBD2. The CDR3 nucleotides read TGTGCCAGCAGCTTGGGGACTAGCGGGGCGTCAGCCAAAAACATTCAGTACTTC. Its translation: CASSLGTSGASAKNIQYF. Together with reference TRBV5-4 and TRBJ2-4, the CDR3 gives the full variable domain: ETGVTQSPTHLIKTRGQQVTLRCSSQSGHNTVSWYQQALGQGPQFIFQYYREEENGRGNFPPRFSGLQFPNYSSELNVNALELDDSALYLCASSLGTSGASAKNIQYFGAGTRLSVL.